This entry lists 20 T cell receptor beta chains sequenced from one sample in a study of cytomegalovirus exposure and HLA in healthy donors. 13 Jbeta primers and 60 Vbeta primers were used for the PCR. The table came from immunoSEQ multiplex PCR; TCRdb's copy has only in-frame clones and leaves some out. The table shows around 100,000 clones, with roughly 69% occurring only once. The specimen was PBMCs. The receptors come from a woman in her 30s in good health and CMV-seronegative.

There are many counts of this clone. The chain uses TRBV10-3 and TRBJ2-7; perhaps TRBD2 as D (7 bases). V lost 0 bases, J lost 4 bases, and 16 bases lay in between. Germline V gives CDR1 ENHRY, CDR2 SYGVKD. This CDR3 has 16 amino acids. The CDR3 is CAISESGGRGIYEQYF. In nucleotides, the CDR3 is TGTGCCATCAGTGAGTCGGGAGGGAGGGGGATTTACGAGCAGTACTTC.

The chain links TRBV7-9 to TRBJ1-2, with TRBD1 identical over 7 bases. The CDR3 has 15 residues. The germline CDR1 and CDR2 sequences are SEHNR and FQNEAQ (reference sequence). J gave up 6 bases and V 7 bases, and 14 bases lay outside the gene matches. CDR3 DNA: TGTGCCAGCATTGAGGGGGCGCGGGATGGAGATGGCTACACCTTC. It specifies CASIEGARDGDGYTF.

The chain is built from TRBV7-9 and TRBJ2-7, with 7 bases identical to TRBD2. The germline gives CDR1 SEHNR, CDR2 FQNEAQ (reference sequence). This CDR3 has 17 residues. The junction had 12 bases not matched to a gene; V was cut back by 2 bases and J by 2 bases. CDR3 protein: CASSLSGGRGTAYEQYF. CDR3 DNA sequence: TGTGCCAGCAGCTTATCTGGAGGGAGGGGAACGGCCTACGAGCAGTACTTC.

The rearrangement joins TRBV28 to TRBJ1-5, with TRBD1 matching over 8 bases. There are 18 residues in the CDR3. The trim removed 5 bases at V and 6 bases at J, leaving 18 bases unmatched. Germline V gene sequence: CDR1 MDHEN, CDR2 SYDVKM. The CDR3 region is CASSRIPTGEVIGQPQHF. In DNA form, the CDR3 reads TGTGCCAGCAGTCGCATCCCGACAGGGGAAGTGATAGGTCAGCCCCAGCATTTT. Full variable domain (outside the CDR3, taken from reference TRBV28 and TRBJ1-5): DVKVTQSSRYLVKRTGEKVFLECVQDMDHENMFWYRQDPGLGLRLIYFSYDVKMKEKGDIPEGYSVSREKKERFSLILESASTNQTSMYLCASSRIPTGEVIGQPQHFGDGTRLSIL.

V and J are TRBV5-8 and TRBJ1-2; 9 bases map to TRBD1. The CDR3 has 14 residues. In germline, CDR1 is SGHTS, CDR2 YDEGEE. Germline trimming cut 4 bases from V and 2 bases from J; bases unmatched to any gene: 3. The CDR3 region has the DNA TGTGCCAGCAGCATTGGACAGGGGAACTATGGCTACACCTTC. Translating gives CASSIGQGNYGYTF.

The rearrangement links TRBV5-1 to TRBJ1-1; D may be TRBD1 (6 bases). Germline V gene data show CDR1 as SGHRS and CDR2 as YFSETQ. The CDR3 extends over 15 amino acids. V shed 1 base and J shed 14 bases, with 24 bases lying between them. The CDR3 here is CASSLRGGGQQIEFF. The CDR3 DNA sequence: TGCGCCAGCAGCTTGAGGGGGGGTGGACAGCAAATCGAATTCTTT.

V is TRBV28 and J is TRBJ2-4; no firm D call. This CDR3 has 15 residues. With 6 bases removed from V and 0 bases from J, the gap between germline ends came to 12 bases. Germline lookup yields CDR1 MDHEN and CDR2 SYDVKM. The CDR3 DNA is TGTGCCAGCAGCCCGCGTTTTCCAGCCAAAAACATTCAGTACTTC. It specifies CASSPRFPAKNIQYF.

This sequence joins TRBV19 and TRBJ1-1; 8 nucleotides line up with TRBD1. Trimming cost V 5 bases and J 5 bases; bases outside gene matches: 16. The CDR3 spans 17 residues. Germline-derived CDR1 and CDR2 are LNHDA and SQIVND (reference sequence). CDR3 region: CASSEDREALEGTEAFF. The CDR3 DNA follows: TGTGCCAGTAGTGAGGACAGGGAGGCCCTTGAGGGAACTGAAGCTTTCTTT.

The chain has TRBV9 and TRBJ2-3; D gene uncertain. Germline V gene data show CDR1 as SGDLS and CDR2 as YYNGEE. This CDR3 spans 15 amino acids. Trimming cost V 1 base and J 6 bases, with 15 bases left between them. The CDR3 loop reads CASSVTSRRGDTQYF. The CDR3, as DNA: TGTGCCAGCAGCGTAACCAGCCGCAGAGGCGATACGCAGTATTTT.

The chain carries TRBV27 and TRBJ1-4, with 7 bases identical to TRBD1. J gave up 7 bases and V 8 bases, and 10 bases lay outside the gene matches. Germline lookup yields CDR1 MNHEY and CDR2 SMNVEV (reference sequence). The CDR3 sequence is 14 residues long. CDR3 sequence (DNA): TGTGCCAGCGGACCCAGGGGGGTTGGTGAAAAACTGTTTTTT. Translating it yields CASGPRGVGEKLFF.

This chain uses TRBV5-1 with TRBJ2-1, with 14 positions matching TRBD2. The germline V gene encodes CDR1 SGHRS and CDR2 YFSETQ. This CDR3 comprises 17 residues. V lost 0 bases, J lost 9 bases, and 8 bases stayed unmatched. As DNA, the CDR3 is TGCGCCAGCAGCTTGGATGGACTAGCGGGGGGTGGCGGTGAGCAGTTCTTC. Its translation is CASSLDGLAGGGGEQFF.

As regards this clone: Relative to the germline gene, one junction end is altered; a read error may explain this. The J gene is TRBJ2-5, the V gene TRBV9; D might be TRBD2 (6 bases). CDR1 is SGDLS, CDR2 YYNGEE, per germline. The CDR3 consists of 14 residues. The CDR3 bases are TGTGCCAGCAGCGTAGGGGGGGACCAAGGGACCCAGTACTTC. It specifies CASSVGGDQGTQYF.

The chain couples TRBV10-3 to TRBJ1-2; TRBD1 matches 7 bases. Germline V gene data show CDR1 as ENHRY and CDR2 as SYGVKD. The ends lost 4 bases at V and 4 bases at J; junction bases unmatched: 12. This CDR3 has 16 residues. CDR3 coding DNA: TGTGCCATCAGTGGTCAGGGGGAGATCCTGGGCTATGGCTACACCTTC. Amino acid sequence: CAISGQGEILGYGYTF.

This clone was detected only once. The chain combines TRBV11-2 with TRBJ1-2, with a possible D match to TRBD1 (6 bases). Germline CDR1 SGHAT, CDR2 FQNNGV. The V and J ends lost 4 bases and 6 bases respectively, with 15 bases between them. This CDR3 has 14 residues. CDR3 region: CASSSPRGADGYTF. CDR3 nucleotides: TGTGCCAGCAGCTCACCCCGGGGGGCGGATGGCTACACCTTC.

This chain links TRBV28 with TRBJ1-5, with unresolved D. The CDR3 runs 13 residues. Germline V gene lookup returns CDR1 MDHEN and CDR2 SYDVKM. The ends were cut back, 5 bases at V and 0 bases at J, with 5 bases in the middle. In nucleotides, the CDR3 is TGTGCCAGCAGTGAGTATAGCAATCAGCCCCAGCATTTT. It is translated as CASSEYSNQPQHF. Full variable domain (missing parts from reference TRBV28 and TRBJ1-5): DVKVTQSSRYLVKRTGEKVFLECVQDMDHENMFWYRQDPGLGLRLIYFSYDVKMKEKGDIPEGYSVSREKKERFSLILESASTNQTSMYLCASSEYSNQPQHFGDGTRLSIL.

The rearrangement uses TRBV5-6 and TRBJ2-3; no reliable D call. There are 14 residues in the CDR3. From germline, CDR1 is SGHDT and CDR2 YYEEEE. The V end was cut by 1 base, the J end by 0 bases, with 6 bases between. CDR3 sequence reads: CASSLSTSTDTQYF. The CDR3 DNA is TGTGCCAGCAGCTTGTCGACTAGCACAGATACGCAGTATTTT.

The chain recombines TRBV28 with TRBJ2-7, with 9 positions matching TRBD1. V dropped 5 bases and J dropped 4; count of bases not matched to a gene: 9. Germline CDR1 is MDHEN and CDR2 is SYDVKM. CDR3 length: 15 amino acids. The CDR3 here is CASSPSGQGGYEQYF. The CDR3 DNA follows: TGTGCCAGCAGTCCATCGGGACAGGGTGGGTACGAGCAGTACTTC.

This sequence joins TRBV28 and TRBJ1-6, with D possibly being TRBD1 (5 bases). The CDR3 extends over 14 amino acids. Trimming removed 6 bases from V and 7 bases from J, with 13 bases in between. CDR1 is MDHEN, CDR2 SYDVKM, per germline. CDR3 region: CASRSGLGNSPLHF. CDR3 in DNA: TGTGCCAGCAGGTCGGGACTGGGGAATTCACCCCTCCACTTT. The whole variable domain, filled in from reference TRBV28 and TRBJ1-6, reads DVKVTQSSRYLVKRTGEKVFLECVQDMDHENMFWYRQDPGLGLRLIYFSYDVKMKEKGDIPEGYSVSREKKERFSLILESASTNQTSMYLCASRSGLGNSPLHFGNGTRLTVT.

V gene TRBV5-1 combines with J gene TRBJ2-2; 7 bases are a match to TRBD2. Trimming took 0 bases from V and 2 from J; bases not matched to a gene: 10. The CDR3 extends over 18 amino acids. The germline V gene has CDR1 SGHRS and CDR2 YFSETQ. CDR3 in amino acids: CASSLGPGAGDNTGELFF. CDR3 in DNA: TGCGCCAGCAGCTTGGGGCCCGGGGCGGGAGATAACACCGGGGAGCTGTTTTTT.

The chain recombines TRBV19 with TRBJ1-2; 8 nucleotides match TRBD1. The CDR3 loop spans 15 amino acids. Germline-derived CDR1 and CDR2 are LNHDA and SQIVND (reference sequence). V was pared by 7 bases and J by 4 bases, with 11 bases of the junction left unmatched. The CDR3 bases are TGTGCCAGTACCTCCCTGGACAGGGCGATCTATGGCTACACCTTC. Translating it yields CASTSLDRAIYGYTF.